This T cell receptor beta chain was recovered during a study of T cells after yellow fever vaccination. The 5'RACE template-switching step produced TCR cDNA and added a universal primer site and UMIs. Each CDR3 protein gets one entry after TCRdb re-called the 5' RACE reads with MiXCR. The table lists under 600,000 distinct CDR3 sequences, about 14% of them singletons. Losses at the gene ends were 3 bases for V and 4 bases for J; bases not matched to a gene: 1. This CDR3 is 14 amino acids long. Germline CDR1 is SGDLS and CDR2 is YYNGEE. This specimen consisted of PBMCs, obtained on the day of the yellow fever booster vaccination. The gene calls are TRBV9 and TRBJ2-1, with 10 bases matching TRBD1. The clonotype originates from a man aged 25 to 40 who received the YFV17D yellow fever vaccine. The DNA for the CDR3 is TGTGCCAGCAGCGAGGGACAGGGGTACAATGAGCAGTTCTTC. Translated, it gives CASSEGQGYNEQFF.